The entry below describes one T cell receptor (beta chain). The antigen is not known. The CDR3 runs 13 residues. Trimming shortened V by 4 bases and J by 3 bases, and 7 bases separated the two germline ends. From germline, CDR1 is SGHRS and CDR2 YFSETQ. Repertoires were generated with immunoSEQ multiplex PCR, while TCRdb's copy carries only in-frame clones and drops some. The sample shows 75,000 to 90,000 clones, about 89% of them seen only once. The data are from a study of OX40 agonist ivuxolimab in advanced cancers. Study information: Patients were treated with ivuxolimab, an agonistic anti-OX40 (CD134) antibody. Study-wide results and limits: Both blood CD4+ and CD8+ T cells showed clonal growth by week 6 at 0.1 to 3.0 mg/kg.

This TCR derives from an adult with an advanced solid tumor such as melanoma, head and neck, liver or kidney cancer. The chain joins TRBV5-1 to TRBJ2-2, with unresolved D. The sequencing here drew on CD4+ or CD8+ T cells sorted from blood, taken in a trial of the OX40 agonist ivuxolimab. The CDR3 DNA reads TGCGCCAGCAGCAGGACCTACACCGGGGAGCTGTTTTTT. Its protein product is CASSRTYTGELFF.